These T cell receptor beta chains were read from a single sample in a study of T cell responses to AZD1222 COVID-19 vaccine. Method: immunoSEQ multiplex PCR; TCRdb's copy keeps in-frame clones and lacks some. The table lists about 130,000 clones, roughly nine tenths of them singletons. Specimen: peripheral blood, collected on day 0 of AZD1222 vaccination. The receptors stem from an adult in good health. The CDR3 runs from the conserved cysteine through the conserved F or W. Fields, in order: V gene, clone size, J gene, D gene, CDR3 protein, CDR3 DNA. The D gene is left open where the match is weak. Not every row has a clone size; where given, it reads once, few, many or a size class.

>TRBV27|few|TRBJ1-3|NA
CASSSRLGGNTIYF
TGTGCCAGCAGTTCCCGTCTAGGGGGAAACACCATATATTTT
>TRBV19|NA|TRBJ1-2|NA
CASSAGRVGYTF
TGTGCCAGTAGCGCCGGGAGGGTCGGCTACACCTTC
>TRBV10-1|NA|TRBJ2-7|NA
CASSPGQSYEQYF
TGCGCCAGCTCTCCGGGACAATCCTACGAGCAGTACTTC
>TRBV5-6|NA|TRBJ2-1|TRBD2
CASSLAGPYNEQFF
TGTGCCAGCAGTCTAGCGGGGCCTTACAATGAGCAGTTCTTC
>TRBV7-9|NA|TRBJ2-7|NA
CASSFSAGYEQYF
TGTGCCAGCAGCTTTTCGGCGGGCTACGAGCAGTACTTC
>TRBV5-1|NA|TRBJ2-5|TRBD2
CASSLGTSGGEETQYF
TGCGCCAGCAGCCTCGGGACTAGCGGGGGGGAAGAGACCCAGTACTTC
>TRBV27|NA|TRBJ1-2|NA
CASSPQGNYGYTF
TGTGCCAGCAGTCCTCAGGGGAACTATGGCTACACCTTC
>TRBV4-1|NA|TRBJ2-2|TRBD2
CASSQVGRALGGELFF
TGCGCCAGCAGCCAAGTCGGGAGGGCCCTCGGGGGGGAGCTGTTTTTT
>TRBV2|NA|TRBJ1-2|TRBD1
CASSPGQGLYGGYTF
TGTGCCAGCAGTCCGGGACAGGGTCTGTATGGAGGCTACACCTTC
>TRBV5-1|NA|TRBJ2-2|TRBD2
CASSFGGEGRTGELFF
TGCGCCAGCAGCTTTGGAGGGGAGGGCCGGACCGGGGAGCTGTTTTTT
>TRBV3-1/TRBV3-2|NA|TRBJ2-2|NA
CASSRGDFDTGELFF
TGTGCCAGCAGCCGGGGGGACTTCGACACCGGGGAGCTGTTTTTT
>TRBV29-1|NA|TRBJ2-1|NA
CSVEDSVYNEQFF
TGCAGCGTTGAAGATTCCGTGTACAATGAGCAGTTCTTC
>TRBV5-1|NA|TRBJ2-3|TRBD1
CASSPGQVTDTQYF
TGCGCCAGCAGCCCGGGACAGGTCACAGATACGCAGTATTTT
>TRBV18|NA|TRBJ2-3|NA
CASSSTDTQYF
TGTGCCAGCTCGAGTACAGATACGCAGTATTTT
>TRBV4-3|NA|TRBJ2-4|NA
CASSQEWAGIAKNIQYF
TGCGCCAGCAGCCAAGAATGGGCAGGAATAGCCAAAAACATTCAGTACTTC
>TRBV19|NA|TRBJ2-3|NA
CASSPGTDTQYF
TGTGCCAGTAGTCCAGGCACAGATACGCAGTATTTT
>TRBV2|NA|TRBJ2-3|TRBD2
CASRPSGSTDTQYF
TGTGCCAGCAGACCTAGCGGGAGCACAGATACGCAGTATTTT
>TRBV12-3/TRBV12-4|NA|TRBJ1-1|NA
CASSFRSPIEAFF
TGTGCCAGCAGTTTTAGGTCGCCCATTGAAGCTTTCTTT
>TRBV3-1/TRBV3-2|once|TRBJ2-1|NA
CASSQDRRDRYNEQFF
TGTGCCAGCAGCCAAGACCGGAGGGACCGATACAATGAGCAGTTCTTC
>TRBV3-1/TRBV3-2|NA|TRBJ2-1|NA
CASSQGRSSYNEQFF
TGTGCCAGCAGCCAAGGGCGCAGCTCCTACAATGAGCAGTTCTTC
>TRBV9|NA|TRBJ2-1|TRBD2
CASSPQAGGHRPFF
TGTGCCAGCAGCCCGCAAGCGGGGGGCCATCGCCCGTTCTTC
>TRBV4-2|NA|TRBJ1-2|TRBD1
CASSQVDAGGAYTF
TGTGCCAGCAGCCAAGTAGACGCAGGGGGCGCTTACACCTTC
>TRBV6-5|NA|TRBJ1-1|NA
CASTAGGNTEAFF
TGTGCCAGCACCGCTGGGGGAAACACTGAAGCTTTCTTT
>TRBV11-2|once|TRBJ1-5|NA
CASSLDGAIQPQHF
TGTGCCAGCAGCTTAGATGGGGCCATCCAGCCCCAGCATTTT
>TRBV15|NA|TRBJ2-5|TRBD2
CATSRQGLAFQETQYF
TGTGCCACCAGCAGACAGGGACTAGCGTTCCAAGAGACCCAGTACTTC
>TRBV9|NA|TRBJ2-1|NA
CASSASSWTAGKGSEQFF
TGTGCCAGCAGCGCCTCGTCCTGGACAGCGGGCAAAGGGAGTGAGCAGTTCTTC
>TRBV5-1|NA|TRBJ2-7|TRBD2
CASSTTSGGYYEQYF
TGCGCCAGCAGCACGACTAGCGGGGGGTACTACGAGCAGTACTTC
>TRBV2|NA|TRBJ2-1|TRBD1
CASQGQGAGHEQFF
TGTGCCAGCCAAGGACAGGGGGCTGGGCATGAGCAGTTCTTC
>TRBV27|once|TRBJ2-2|TRBD2
CACSAGTNTGELFF
TGTGCCTGCTCAGCGGGGACGAACACCGGGGAGCTGTTTTTT
>TRBV5-4|NA|TRBJ2-5|TRBD2
CASSLGIGWEGETQYF
TGTGCCAGCAGCTTGGGGATTGGCTGGGAGGGGGAGACCCAGTACTTC
>TRBV7-9|few|TRBJ1-6|TRBD1
CASSLAQGGSPLHF
TGTGCCAGCAGCTTAGCGCAGGGGGGCTCACCCCTCCACTTT
>TRBV7-9|NA|TRBJ1-6|NA
CASRRTGDSPLHF
TGTGCCAGCCGCCGGACCGGTGATTCACCCCTCCACTTT
>TRBV3-1/TRBV3-2|NA|TRBJ1-1|TRBD1
CASSQVQGAPPEAFF
TGTGCCAGCAGCCAAGTGCAGGGGGCGCCCCCTGAAGCTTTCTTT
>TRBV5-4|NA|TRBJ1-1|NA
CATGLDEAFF
TGTGCCACGGGGCTAGACGAAGCTTTCTTT
>TRBV6-1|NA|TRBJ2-2|NA
CASSEAGTLFGELFF
TGTGCCAGCAGTGAAGCCGGGACTTTGTTCGGGGAGCTGTTTTTT
>TRBV28|NA|TRBJ1-1|NA
CASSLPVQLNTEAFF
TGTGCCAGCAGTTTGCCGGTGCAGCTGAACACTGAAGCTTTCTTT
>TRBV28|few|TRBJ1-5|NA
CASSPTSWGLYSNQPQHF
TGTGCCAGCAGTCCCACCTCCTGGGGCCTATATAGCAATCAGCCCCAGCATTTT
>TRBV7-9|NA|TRBJ2-7|NA
CASSFRQSLRNSYEQYF
TGTGCCAGCAGCTTTCGACAGTCGCTCAGAAACTCCTACGAGCAGTACTTC
>TRBV27|NA|TRBJ2-3|NA
CASRWEAFTDTQYF
TGTGCCAGCAGATGGGAGGCTTTCACAGATACGCAGTATTTT
>TRBV30|NA|TRBJ1-1|NA
CAWKTGPNTEAFF
TGTGCCTGGAAAACAGGACCGAACACTGAAGCTTTCTTT
>TRBV10-3|NA|TRBJ2-3|NA
CATGAGHTDTQYF
TGTGCCACGGGAGCAGGTCACACAGATACGCAGTATTTT
>TRBV7-9|NA|TRBJ2-7|TRBD1
CAGATGYEGAEQYF
TGTGCCGGAGCGACAGGGTACGAGGGCGCCGAGCAGTACTTC
>TRBV27|NA|TRBJ1-1|NA
CASSLNWADTEAFF
TGTGCCAGCAGTTTAAACTGGGCGGACACTGAAGCTTTCTTT
>TRBV2|once|TRBJ2-1|NA
CASSEGPLEQFF
TGTGCCAGCAGTGAAGGCCCATTAGAGCAGTTCTTC
>TRBV5-1|NA|TRBJ1-2|NA
CASSLQPAGGYGYTF
TGCGCCAGCAGCTTGCAGCCCGCCGGGGGCTATGGCTACACCTTC
>TRBV11-3|NA|TRBJ1-6|NA
CASSLDPYSPLHF
TGTGCCAGCAGCTTGGACCCGTATTCACCCCTCCACTTT